The next 32 T cell receptor beta chains were all read from a single sample in a study of T cells in Graves' hyperthyroidism and ophthalmopathy. RNA transcripts yielded amplified TCR beta CDR3 regions. Researchers ran a first-round RT-PCR on the TCR CDR3 using the HTBI primer set. One entry per CDR3 protein results from TCRdb running MiXCR on the multiplex PCR reads. Of some 460,000 distinct CDR3 sequences listed, around 16% are singletons. Sequencing input: blood. Every receptor here comes from a woman under 30 with Graves' hyperthyroidism.

V usage is TRBV2 and J usage is TRBJ1-1; the match to TRBD1 covers 10 bases. The CDR3 consists of 16 residues. CDR1 is SNHLY and CDR2 is FYNNEI in the germline V gene. V was clipped by 6 bases and J by 4 bases; unmatched bases: 11. CDR3 sequence: CASRPGQGSGVTEAFF. The CDR3 coding sequence is TGTGCCAGCAGACCGGGACAGGGGTCGGGAGTCACTGAAGCTTTCTTT.

The rearrangement uses TRBV29-1 and TRBJ2-7; 9 nucleotides agree with TRBD2. The CDR3 sequence is 13 residues long. The V and J ends lost 6 bases and 0 bases, in that order; junction bases with no gene match: 3. Germline V gene data show CDR1 as SQVTM and CDR2 as ANQGSEA. The CDR3 loop reads CSVPSGNSYEQYF. The CDR3 DNA sequence: TGCAGCGTGCCTAGCGGGAACTCCTACGAGCAGTACTTC.

In this sample, this clonotype turned up many times. The rearrangement uses TRBV20-1 and TRBJ2-7; 7 bases align to TRBD2. Germline values: CDR1 DFQATT, CDR2 SNEGSKA (reference sequence). V lost 0 bases, J lost 5 bases, and 7 bases stayed unmatched. The CDR3 spans 14 residues. In DNA form, the CDR3 reads TGCAGTGCTAGAGATCCCAGCGGGACCCACGAGCAGTACTTC. It translates to CSARDPSGTHEQYF.

In its sample, this clonotype was seen a few times. The chain couples TRBV14 to TRBJ2-1; D not resolved. Deletions cut 2 bases from V and 9 bases from J, with 11 bases between. CDR1 SGHDN and CDR2 FVKESK come from the germline V gene. The CDR3 covers 13 residues. CDR3: CASSQLRVTEQFF. The CDR3 bases are TGTGCCAGCAGCCAATTAAGGGTAACTGAGCAGTTCTTC. Supplemented by reference TRBV14 and TRBJ2-1, the full variable domain reads EAGVTQFPSHSVIEKGQTVTLRCDPISGHDNLYWYRRVMGKEIKFLLHFVKESKQDESGMPNNRFLAERTGGTYSTLKVQPAELEDSGVYFCASSQLRVTEQFFGPGTRLTVL.

This clonotype was seen many times. This chain joins TRBV6-1 and TRBJ1-1; TRBD1 matches 7 bases. V trimming: 9 bases; J trimming: 0 bases; junction bases outside the gene matches: 4. The germline V gene has CDR1 MNHNS and CDR2 SASEGT. The CDR3 sequence is 13 residues long. The chain's CDR3 is CASRQGLNTEAFF. In DNA form, the CDR3 reads TGTGCCAGTAGACAGGGACTGAACACTGAAGCTTTCTTT.

The chain joins TRBV7-9 to TRBJ2-1; TRBD2 matches 10 bases. CDR1 is SEHNR and CDR2 is FQNEAQ in the germline V gene (reference sequence). This CDR3 is built from 15 residues. V lost 4 bases and J lost 5; bases outside the gene matches: 5. CDR3 amino acids: CASSSTSGENNEQFF. The CDR3 DNA reads TGTGCCAGCAGCTCTACTAGCGGGGAAAACAATGAGCAGTTCTTC.

This clonotype was found many times. J is TRBJ2-1 and V is TRBV10-3, with D tentatively TRBD2 (7 bases). CDR1 ENHRY and CDR2 SYGVKD come from the germline V gene. The CDR3 is 15 residues long. With 8 bases removed from V and 2 bases from J, the gap between germline ends came to 16 bases. CDR3 in DNA: TGTGCCATCGGGGGGGGGCGGGGAACCTACAATGAGCAGTTCTTC. As protein: CAIGGGRGTYNEQFF.

This chain connects TRBV28 to TRBJ2-1, with 7 bases fitting TRBD2. Germline CDR1 reads MDHEN; CDR2 reads SYDVKM. This CDR3 has 13 amino acids. J lost 14 bases, V lost 2 bases, and 9 bases had no gene match. The chain's CDR3 is CASSLKWEGPEFF. The DNA of the CDR3 is TGTGCCAGCAGTTTAAAGTGGGAGGGTCCGGAGTTCTTC.

Comments on this clonotype: It may be a read error: a sequence one base away is much more abundant. This chain uses TRBV11-1 with TRBJ2-7, with 14 bases identical to TRBD2. This CDR3 is 17 amino acids long. J was trimmed by 2 bases and V by 3 bases; bases with no gene match: 6. Germline V gene sequence: CDR1 SGHAT, CDR2 FQDESV (reference sequence). CDR3 nucleotides: TGTGCCAGCAGCTTGGGACTAGCGGGAGATACGACCTACGAGCAGTACTTC. Translated, it gives CASSLGLAGDTTYEQYF. Variable domain in full (rest from reference TRBV11-1 and TRBJ2-7): EAEVAQSPRYKITEKSQAVAFWCDPISGHATLYWYRQILGQGPELLVQFQDESVVDDSQLPKDRFSAERLKGVDSTLKIQPAELGDSAMYLCASSLGLAGDTTYEQYFGPGTRLTVT.

This clonotype was counted many times. The chain joins TRBV6-5 to TRBJ1-2; D might be TRBD1 (6 bases). The CDR3 has 14 residues. With 4 bases removed from V and 6 bases from J, the gap between germline ends came to 15 bases. Germline V gene sequence: CDR1 MNHEY, CDR2 SVGAGI. In nucleotides, the CDR3 is TGTGCCAGCAGTTCACGAGGGGGAGGGGATGGCTACACCTTC. It is translated as CASSSRGGGDGYTF.

The table lists this clonotype with many counts. J is TRBJ2-7 and V is TRBV27, with D tentatively TRBD2 (7 bases). Between the trimmed V and J ends, which lost 2 bases and 2 bases, there was a span of 13 bases. The germline V gene encodes CDR1 MNHEY and CDR2 SMNVEV (reference sequence). The CDR3 covers 15 residues. CDR3 in amino acids: CASSLGGAQAYEQYF. Here the CDR3 DNA reads TGTGCCAGCAGTTTAGGGGGGGCACAAGCCTACGAGCAGTACTTC.

This clonotype has at least ten counts. The chain combines TRBV6-2 or TRBV6-3 with TRBJ1-2; TRBD1 is a possible D gene (6 bases). This CDR3 contains 14 residues. Per germline, CDR1 MNHEY and CDR2 SVGEGT. V was trimmed by 7 bases and J by 6 bases, leaving 18 bases between them. The CDR3 DNA reads as TGTGCCAGCATACAAACTACAGGGTCGCATGGCTACACCTTC. Residues: CASIQTTGSHGYTF.

This clonotype has only one observation. This sequence may be a read error, since a much larger clone differs from it by one base. The chain couples TRBV2 to TRBJ2-3; no clear D gene. CDR1 SNHLY and CDR2 FYNNEI come from the germline V gene. This CDR3 is 14 amino acids long. CDR3 bases: TGTGCCAGCGGTGAATTGGGCCCCCAAGATACGCAGTATTTT. It codes for CASGELGPQDTQYF.

About this clonotype: A much more abundant neighbour one base away suggests this may be a read error. V usage is TRBV6-1 and J usage is TRBJ2-7; a possible D gene is TRBD2 (5 bases). Germline CDR1 reads MNHNS; CDR2 reads SASEGT. CDR3 size: 13 residues. V gave up 6 bases and J gave up 3 bases, with 12 bases separating them. The CDR3 spells CASRSGADYEQYV. In DNA form, the CDR3 reads TGTGCCAGCAGAAGTGGAGCGGACTACGAGCAGTACGTC.

This clonotype came up many times. The chain links TRBV20-1 to TRBJ2-5, with TRBD2 identical over 10 bases. The CDR3 is 18 amino acids. V shed 0 bases and J 7 bases; nucleotides not matched to a gene: 17. Germline CDR1 and CDR2: DFQATT and SNEGSKA (reference sequence). In nucleotides, the CDR3 is TGCAGTGCTAGAGATCGCCAGCGGGGGGGCCCTAAGAGCGGGACCCAGTACTTC. Translated, it gives CSARDRQRGGPKSGTQYF.

This clonotype was recorded at least ten times. The chain uses TRBV12-3 or TRBV12-4 and TRBJ2-5; 10 nucleotides match TRBD1. V lost 5 bases to trimming and J lost 5 bases; unmatched junction nucleotides: 5. This CDR3 is built from 14 residues. The CDR3 here is CASSPGQGLETQYF. In DNA, the CDR3 is TGTGCCAGCAGTCCGGGACAGGGGTTGGAGACCCAGTACTTC.

The V and J genes are TRBV6-1 and TRBJ1-6, with 7 bases that match TRBD1. Germline V lookup: CDR1 MNHNS, CDR2 SASEGT. The junction had 3 bases not matched to a gene; V was cut back by 1 base and J by 3 bases. The CDR3 is 16 amino acids. The CDR3 loop reads CASSEVAGGYNSPLHF. The DNA of the CDR3 is TGTGCCAGCAGTGAAGTGGCAGGGGGCTATAATTCACCCCTCCACTTT.

The chain is built from TRBV6-5 and TRBJ2-2; D unclear. The CDR3 is 16 residues long. Germline CDR1 is MNHEY and CDR2 is SVGAGI. V was shortened by 1 base and J by 1 base, with 10 bases between the two germline ends. CDR3 in DNA: TGTGCCAGCAGTTACTTCGGGCTAGGGAACACCGGGGAGCTGTTTTTT. Residues: CASSYFGLGNTGELFF.

This clonotype was seen many times. The chain combines TRBV28 with TRBJ2-7; 13 bases fit TRBD2. Germline assignment: CDR1 MDHEN and CDR2 SYDVKM. This CDR3 has 16 residues. V gave up 3 bases and J gave up 7 bases; unmatched junction bases: 9. The CDR3 nucleotides read TGTGCCAGCAGTTTCGCACCAGCACTAGCGGGAGGGGAGCAGTACTTC. Translating it yields CASSFAPALAGGEQYF.

This clonotype was seen many times. The chain employs TRBV28 and TRBJ1-5; TRBD1 is a possible D gene (6 bases). Per germline, CDR1 MDHEN and CDR2 SYDVKM. The CDR3 length is 17 residues. V lost 5 bases to trimming and J lost 2 bases, with 19 bases between them. The CDR3 DNA reads TGTGCCAGCAGTCCTCTGACTTACAGGGTAGGCAATCAGCCCCAGCATTTT. Translated: CASSPLTYRVGNQPQHF. The whole variable domain, filled in from reference TRBV28 and TRBJ1-5, reads DVKVTQSSRYLVKRTGEKVFLECVQDMDHENMFWYRQDPGLGLRLIYFSYDVKMKEKGDIPEGYSVSREKKERFSLILESASTNQTSMYLCASSPLTYRVGNQPQHFGDGTRLSIL.

In this sample, this clonotype turned up many times. CDR3 sequence reads: CASGLALDTQYF. The DNA for the CDR3 is TGTGCCAGCGGCCTAGCCCTGGATACGCAGTATTTT. This chain joins TRBV28 and TRBJ2-3; TRBD2 is a possible D gene (5 bases). The CDR3 runs 12 residues. Trimming shortened V by 8 bases and J by 6 bases, and 12 bases separated the two germline ends. Per the germline V gene, CDR1 is MDHEN and CDR2 is SYDVKM.

This clonotype was observed once. V and J are TRBV29-1 and TRBJ1-2; D is unclear. Germline assignment: CDR1 SQVTM and CDR2 ANQGSEA. This CDR3 has 11 residues. The V and J ends lost 5 bases and 5 bases respectively, with 9 bases between them. As DNA, the CDR3 is TGCAGCGTTACAGACACGTATGGCTACACCTTC. Its translation: CSVTDTYGYTF.

Note on this clonotype: A read error may explain this, as a much larger clone is one base away. CDR3 in amino acids: CASSSRQEAFF. The CDR3 DNA reads as TGTGCCAGCAGCTCGAGACAGGAAGCTTTCTTT. V gene TRBV6-2 or TRBV6-3 combines with J gene TRBJ1-1; maybe TRBD1 (5 bases). The CDR3 extends over 11 amino acids. Trimming cost V 6 bases and J 8 bases, with 10 bases left between them. Germline loops: CDR1 MNHEY, CDR2 SVGEGT.

This clonotype was counted at least ten times. The rearrangement uses TRBV11-2 and TRBJ1-2, with D tentatively TRBD1 (5 bases). There are 12 residues in the CDR3. The V end lost 5 bases, the J end lost 4 bases, and 8 bases lay between the germline ends. Per germline, CDR1 SGHAT and CDR2 FQNNGV. CDR3 loop: CASSGGSYGYTF. CDR3 coding DNA: TGTGCCAGCAGCGGGGGGAGCTATGGCTACACCTTC.

There are a few counts of this clonotype. The chain uses TRBV19 and TRBJ2-3; 8 bases fit TRBD2. The CDR3 extends over 15 amino acids. CDR1 is LNHDA, CDR2 SQIVND, per germline (reference sequence). The junction had 10 bases not matched to a gene; V was cut back by 7 bases and J by 4 bases. In DNA form, the CDR3 reads TGTGCCAGTAAGGACGTAGCGGGATTCGCAGATACGCAGTATTTT. Its translation is CASKDVAGFADTQYF. Complete variable domain (other parts from reference TRBV19 and TRBJ2-3): DGGITQSPKYLFRKEGQNVTLSCEQNLNHDAMYWYRQDPGQGLRLIYYSQIVNDFQKGDIAEGYSVSREKKESFPLTVTSAQKNPTAFYLCASKDVAGFADTQYFGPGTRLTVL.

The gene calls are TRBV19 and TRBJ2-1; a possible D gene is TRBD2 (6 bases). Trimming stripped 7 bases from V and 8 bases from J, with 15 bases between. Germline CDR1 LNHDA, CDR2 SQIVND (reference sequence). The length of the CDR3 is 13 residues. CDR3 loop: CASMRGPWDEQFF. The CDR3 coding sequence is TGTGCCAGTATGCGGGGACCATGGGATGAGCAGTTCTTC.

This clonotype was counted ten times or more. This chain uses TRBV7-9 with TRBJ1-2; perhaps TRBD1 as D (6 bases). The ends were cut back, 1 base at V and 0 bases at J, with 6 bases in the middle. The CDR3 is 14 residues long. The germline CDR1 and CDR2 sequences are SEHNR and FQNEAQ (reference sequence). The CDR3 DNA reads as TGTGCCAGCAGCTTAGAGGGGGCTAACTATGGCTACACCTTC. This translates into CASSLEGANYGYTF.

This clonotype appeared a single time. The V and J genes are TRBV20-1 and TRBJ1-4; D call uncertain. Trimming shortened V by 0 bases and J by 5 bases, and 7 bases separated the two germline ends. The CDR3 totals 13 residues. CDR1 is DFQATT, CDR2 SNEGSKA, per germline (reference sequence). The CDR3 spells CSARDVPNEKLFF. The CDR3 DNA sequence: TGCAGTGCTAGAGACGTTCCAAATGAAAAACTGTTTTTT.

This clonotype was seen many times. V usage is TRBV4-1 and J usage is TRBJ2-1; no definite D call. Germline V gene data show CDR1 as MGHRA and CDR2 as YSYEKL. The CDR3 covers 16 residues. V shed 3 bases and J shed 0 bases, with 12 bases lying between them. CDR3 in amino acids: CASSHVVLSSYNEQFF. The CDR3 DNA sequence: TGCGCCAGCAGCCACGTCGTCTTAAGCTCCTACAATGAGCAGTTCTTC.

This clonotype was seen repeatedly, ten times or more. The chain has TRBV2 and TRBJ2-2; 7 positions agree with TRBD1. This CDR3 contains 15 residues. The V and J ends lost 3 bases and 8 bases, in that order; junction bases with no gene match: 9. CDR1 is SNHLY, CDR2 FYNNEI, per germline. Here the CDR3 DNA reads TGTGCCAGCAGTGATCCAGGGGGTGGTCCGGGGGAGCTGTTTTTT. This sequence encodes CASSDPGGGPGELFF.

This chain connects TRBV20-1 to TRBJ2-3; TRBD1 matches 8 bases. V dropped 0 bases and J dropped 3; count of bases not matched to a gene: 5. This CDR3 contains 15 residues. Germline-derived CDR1 and CDR2 are DFQATT and SNEGSKA (reference sequence). CDR3 residues: CSARDSDRATDTQYF. The CDR3 DNA reads as TGCAGTGCTAGAGATTCGGACAGGGCAACAGATACGCAGTATTTT.

This clonotype showed up many times. The chain is built from TRBV12-3 or TRBV12-4 and TRBJ2-2; D may correspond to TRBD1 or TRBD2 (6 bases each). This CDR3 region has 15 residues. The V gene lost 6 bases and the J gene lost 5 bases, with 16 bases spanning the gap. The CDR3 coding sequence is TGTGCCAGCAGCCCCGACGGGGGCGCGACCGGGGAGCTGTTTTTT. Translating gives CASSPDGGATGELFF.